Described below is a single TCR beta chain sequence and its context. Antigen: not known. This sample was included in a study of cytomegalovirus exposure and HLA in healthy donors. Study as a whole: The Caucasian-associated ancestry cluster held over 80% of roughly 400 genotyped donors. Whole-study findings and limits: The authors listed about 170 TCR beta chains as cytomegalovirus-associated. High specificity and sensitivity for cytomegalovirus status were reported for the classifier.

PCR used 60 Vbeta primers and 13 Jbeta primers. Authors' processing steps: The count from a later analysis was 65 million to 90 million unique TCR beta chains, some 12 million of them shared. Data came from immunoSEQ multiplex PCR; TCRdb stores just in-frame clones and leaves some out. That table supplies the V and J calls and clone size; D and trimming were determined from the DNA. The sample lists around 150,000 clones; 79% were seen once. The receptor was isolated from a man aged 35 to 55 in good health and CMV-seropositive. Sequencing was done on a sample of PBMCs.

CDR3 sequence reads: CASSYPLGQLNYGYTF. Here the CDR3 DNA reads TGTGCCAGCAGTTACCCCCTAGGTCAACTTAACTATGGCTACACCTTC. V and J are TRBV28 and TRBJ1-2; unclear D gene. The ends were cut back, 4 bases at V and 1 base at J, with 16 bases in the middle. CDR1 MDHEN and CDR2 SYDVKM come from the germline V gene. The CDR3 sequence is 16 residues long.